Listed here are 3 T cell receptor beta chains from one sample, sequenced in a study of spatial heterogeneity in lung cancer. Notes on the study in general: Tumor mutation count correlated with how many alpha and beta TCRs expanded intratumorally.

Time point given: sample taken at primary tumor resection. TCRdb called the 5' RACE reads again in MiXCR, with one record for every CDR3 protein. The profile covers 12,000 or so distinct CDR3 sequences, with 5.1% appearing a single time and around 25% taken by the ten largest. These TCRs are of unknown antigen specificity. The sample here was lung tumor tissue, taken at surgery. These receptors came from a male donor with early-stage non-small cell lung cancer.

In the case of this clonotype: Found in a library prepared for alpha chains, this beta chain is an off-target read, and its abundance has little meaning. CDR3 loop: CAGYTNTEAFF. Here the CDR3 DNA reads TGTGCCGGTTACACCAACACTGAAGCTTTCTTT. The chain links TRBV27 to TRBJ1-1; D gene ambiguous. Trimming removed 11 bases from V and 2 bases from J, with 9 bases in between. This CDR3 spans 11 amino acids. CDR1 MNHEY and CDR2 SMNVEV come from the germline V gene (reference sequence).

At least ten counts were recorded for this clonotype. Found in a library prepared for alpha chains, this beta chain is an off-target read, and its abundance has little meaning. The V and J genes are TRBV10-3 and TRBJ2-1; D ambiguous. This CDR3 region has 16 residues. Germline V gene data show CDR1 as ENHRY and CDR2 as SYGVKD. The ends were cut back, 3 bases at V and 5 bases at J, with 17 bases in the middle. This chain's CDR3 is CAISDLLVHHNNEQFF. The CDR3 coding sequence is TGTGCCATCAGTGACCTCCTAGTCCATCATAACAATGAGCAGTTCTTC.

This clonotype was recorded many times. In a library made to pick up alpha chains, this beta chain is a stray read with a size that means little. The chain couples TRBV20-1 to TRBJ1-3, with D possibly matching TRBD1 (6 bases). The germline CDR1 and CDR2 sequences are DFQATT and SNEGSKA (reference sequence). The CDR3 contains 14 residues. The CDR3 nucleotides are TGCAGCCCTAGGGGGGGAAGCTCTGGAAACACCATATATTTT. Translation: CSPRGGSSGNTIYF.